Described below is a single T cell receptor beta chain sequence and its context. The antigen is undetermined. This entry belongs to a study of regulatory T cells in long-lasting Graves disease. Study findings and constraints: There was favoring of TRBV28, TRBJ1-2 and TRBJ2-5 in persistent disease. Few sampled subjects may have lowered accuracy.

Germline CDR1 is LNHDA and CDR2 is SQIVND (reference sequence). The V gene end was trimmed by 3 bases and the J gene end by 1 base; junction bases not matched to a gene: 5. The CDR3 has 15 amino acids. According to the study, TCR beta libraries were built with iRepertoire HTBI primers and CDR3-region Arm-PCR. TCRdb itself ran the multiplex PCR reads through MiXCR, one entry per CDR3 protein. The sample includes 650,000 to 850,000 distinct CDR3 sequences, about 30% seen only once; the top ten take under 55%. Time point: persistent/refractory GD, antithyroid drugs over 5 years with positive TRAb. PBMC RNA was the source of the TCR library. Under American Thyroid Association guidelines, Graves' disease was diagnosed.

The material was peripheral blood mononuclear cells (PBMCs), obtained when the disease was refractory, from a patient treated with antithyroid drugs. The receptor was derived from a female donor with Graves disease. V usage is TRBV19 and J usage is TRBJ1-2; 7 nucleotides line up with TRBD1. CDR3 protein: CASSIGTARNYGYTF. Here the CDR3 DNA reads TGTGCCAGTAGTATTGGGACAGCTCGTAACTATGGCTACACCTTC.